The following is a T cell receptor (beta chain) sequence with its context. Antigen specificity is unknown. This specimen comes from a study of cytomegalovirus exposure and HLA in healthy donors. CDR3 size: 13 residues. Germline loops: CDR1 MNHEY, CDR2 SVGAGI. J gave up 8 bases and V 2 bases, and 5 bases lay outside the gene matches. Study results and limitations: Cytomegalovirus-associated TCR beta chains were listed, numbering 150 to 200. Analysis was carried out at a later point, and it linked a missense DCLRE1C variant to TCR beta V- and J-gene trimming. A later analysis reported that several of the most significant clusters appeared to be linked to common viral pathogens, among them Epstein-Barr virus. A later analysis showed that HLA-associated TCR beta chains had undergone more clonal expansion than equally common others.

PCR primers comprised 60 Vbeta and 13 Jbeta primers. Clones were read by immunoSEQ multiplex PCR, and TCRdb kept only the in-frame ones, dropping some. This repertoire shows more than 150,000 clones, approximately 80% found once; its top ten account for under 1.5%. The sequence derives from a girl under 18 in good health and CMV-seropositive. The rearrangement uses TRBV6-5 and TRBJ1-2; TRBD1 matches at 7 bases. The sequenced sample consisted of PBMCs. The CDR3 DNA sequence: TGTGCCAGCAGTTACGGGCAGGGGGGAGGCTACACCTTC. Translating it yields CASSYGQGGGYTF.